Following are 11 T cell receptor beta chains from one sample sequenced in a study of shared clonotypes between healthy human individuals. TCRdb keeps only in-frame clones here, not all; method: immunoSEQ multiplex PCR. The table has roughly 1 million clones, 70% to 80% seen once. Source material: memory CD4+ T cells sorted from blood. Subset here: CD45RA-negative fraction. These receptors were collected from a man between 18 and 29 years old in good health.

The CDR3 region is CASSGGGYEQYF. The CDR3 DNA reads TGTGCCAGCAGCGGGGGGGGTTACGAGCAGTACTTC. The V gene is TRBV28, the J gene TRBJ2-7; 8 bases line up with TRBD2. V dropped 6 bases and J dropped 4; count of bases not matched to a gene: 2. CDR3 length: 12 amino acids. CDR1 and CDR2 from the germline V gene are MDHEN and SYDVKM.

V is TRBV29-1 and J is TRBJ2-1; D gene ambiguous. The germline gives CDR1 SQVTM, CDR2 ANQGSEA. V was cut by 4 bases and J by 7 bases, with 5 bases left in between. The CDR3 length is 10 residues. The CDR3 DNA reads as TGCAGCGTTGGGGTTAATGAGCAGTTCTTC. Translation: CSVGVNEQFF.

The V and J genes are TRBV10-3 and TRBJ1-1, with D possibly being TRBD1 (5 bases). Germline V gene sequence: CDR1 ENHRY, CDR2 SYGVKD. V lost 2 bases, J lost 0 bases, and 10 bases lay in between. This CDR3 is built from 15 residues. The CDR3 DNA is TGTGCCATCAGTGAGGGGGGGGTTATGAACACTGAAGCTTTCTTT. Translation: CAISEGGVMNTEAFF.

The sample holds a few counts of this clone. Other DNA sequences in the sample encode the same CDR3. This chain links TRBV5-1 with TRBJ1-4, with TRBD1 matching 8 bases. The CDR3 is made up of 14 amino acids. After removal of 0 bases from V and 8 bases from J, the junction contained 3 bases not matched to a gene. The germline CDR1 and CDR2 sequences are SGHRS and YFSETQ. The CDR3 spells CASSLGQGQEKLFF. The CDR3 bases are TGCGCCAGCAGCTTGGGACAGGGGCAGGAAAAACTGTTTTTT.

The chain links TRBV7-2 to TRBJ2-1; TRBD2 aligns across 10 bases. CDR1 and CDR2 from the germline V gene are SGHTA and FQGNSA. The V segment lost 0 bases and the J segment 8 bases; nucleotides outside the gene matches: 4. CDR3 length: 15 amino acids. The CDR3 DNA follows: TGTGCCAGCAGCTTAGCCGGGACTAGCGTATATGAGCAGTTCTTC. This codes for CASSLAGTSVYEQFF.

The rearrangement joins TRBV5-8 to TRBJ1-2; 8 bases line up with TRBD1. V gave up 4 bases and J gave up 5 bases; unmatched junction bases: 10. The CDR3 extends over 15 amino acids. Germline assignment: CDR1 SGHTS and CDR2 YDEGEE. The CDR3 region has the DNA TGTGCCAGCAGCCCGCAACCGGGACAGGCATATGGCTACACCTTC. Translating it yields CASSPQPGQAYGYTF.

Worth noting for this clone: One junction end does not reproduce the germline sequence, and a read error may be involved. CDR3 nucleotide sequence: TGTGCCAGCAGTTTATCGCAGGCCTCCCACGAGCAGTACTTC. It is translated as CASSLSQASHEQYF. The rearrangement uses TRBV27 and TRBJ2-7; no clear D gene. Germline V gives CDR1 MNHEY, CDR2 SMNVEV (reference sequence). CDR3 size: 14 residues.

The chain is built from TRBV19 and TRBJ1-2; 12 bases map to TRBD1. V lost 7 bases and J lost 8; bases outside the gene matches: 11. CDR3 length: 15 residues. The germline CDR1 and CDR2 sequences are LNHDA and SQIVND (reference sequence). The CDR3 here is CASTSGTGGVRGYTF. The CDR3 DNA is TGTGCCAGTACCTCCGGGACAGGGGGCGTCCGGGGCTACACCTTC.

The chain has TRBV2 and TRBJ2-7; a possible D gene is TRBD2 (7 bases). Trimming shortened V by 5 bases and J by 2 bases, and 22 bases separated the two germline ends. CDR3 length equals 17 residues. Germline CDR1 SNHLY, CDR2 FYNNEI. The DNA for the CDR3 is TGTGCCAGCAGTCCCGGGACACGCAGCGGGAAGGCCTACGAGCAGTACTTC. Encoded protein: CASSPGTRSGKAYEQYF.

The chain combines TRBV19 with TRBJ1-2; no clear D. This CDR3 has 14 residues. Germline V gene sequence: CDR1 LNHDA, CDR2 SQIVND (reference sequence). The V end was cut by 9 bases, the J end by 0 bases, with 14 bases between. CDR3 sequence (DNA): TGTGCCAGCCAGAGGGCCCTCACTAACTATGGCTACACCTTC. Translated: CASQRALTNYGYTF.

V is TRBV28 and J is TRBJ2-2, with TRBD1 as a possible D gene (5 bases). Trimming took 6 bases from V and 1 from J, leaving 9 bases between them. Germline V CDR1 and CDR2: MDHEN, SYDVKM. This CDR3 spans 14 amino acids. DNA of the CDR3: TGTGCCAGCAGCGAAACAGGGAACACCGGGGAGCTGTTTTTT. Its protein is CASSETGNTGELFF.